This T cell receptor (beta chain) comes out of a study of regulatory T cells in long-lasting Graves disease. In the study overall: Over 5 years of antithyroid drugs with positive TSH receptor antibodies was taken to mean persistent Graves' disease.

This clonotype was counted a few times. Investigators prepared the TCR beta libraries by applying iRepertoire HTBI primers and Arm-PCR of CDR3 regions. TCRdb called the multiplex PCR reads again in MiXCR, with one record for every CDR3 protein. The repertoire holds fewer than 450,000 distinct CDR3 sequences, with less than 25% as singletons. As to time point: persistent/refractory GD, antithyroid drugs over 5 years with positive TRAb. The TCR library was made from RNA that had been extracted from PBMCs in TRIzol. Criteria from the American Thyroid Association guidelines were applied to diagnose Graves' disease. One endocrinology department in Xi'an, China, was where patients came from. This receptor was identified in a female donor with Graves disease. The sequencing used peripheral blood mononuclear cells (PBMCs), collected when the disease was refractory, from a patient treated with antithyroid drugs.

The CDR3 coding sequence is TGCGCCAGCAGCCAAGCCGTGACAGGGGCCCACTCCTACGAGCAGTACTTC. The encoded protein is CASSQAVTGAHSYEQYF. This chain joins TRBV4-1 and TRBJ2-7, with TRBD1 matching over 8 bases. After removal of 1 base from V and 0 bases from J, the junction contained 8 bases not matched to a gene. The CDR3 runs to 17 residues. CDR1 and CDR2 from the germline V gene are MGHRA and YSYEKL.